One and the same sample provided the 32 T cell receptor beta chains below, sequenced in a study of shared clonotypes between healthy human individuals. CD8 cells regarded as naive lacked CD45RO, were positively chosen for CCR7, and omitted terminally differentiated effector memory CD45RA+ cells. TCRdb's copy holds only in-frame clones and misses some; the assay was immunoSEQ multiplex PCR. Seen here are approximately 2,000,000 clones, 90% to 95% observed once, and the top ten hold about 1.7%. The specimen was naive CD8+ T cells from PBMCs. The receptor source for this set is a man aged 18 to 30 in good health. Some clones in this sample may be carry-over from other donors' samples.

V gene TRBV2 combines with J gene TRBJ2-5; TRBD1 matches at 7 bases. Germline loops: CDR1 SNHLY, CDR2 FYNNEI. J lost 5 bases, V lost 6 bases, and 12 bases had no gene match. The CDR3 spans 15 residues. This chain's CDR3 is CASRGTASSGETQYF. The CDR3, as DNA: TGTGCCAGCAGGGGGACAGCTTCAAGTGGGGAGACCCAGTACTTC.

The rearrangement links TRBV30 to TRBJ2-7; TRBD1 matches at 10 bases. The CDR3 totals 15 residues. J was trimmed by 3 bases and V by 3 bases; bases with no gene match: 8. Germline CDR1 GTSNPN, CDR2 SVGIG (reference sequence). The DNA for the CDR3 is TGTGCCTGGAGCCGAGGGGACAGGGGACTCTACGAGCAGTACTTC. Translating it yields CAWSRGDRGLYEQYF.

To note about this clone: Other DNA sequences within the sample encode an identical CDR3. The CDR3 protein is CASSPGRYYGYTF. The CDR3 coding sequence is TGTGCCAGCAGTCCCGGGAGGTACTATGGCTACACCTTC. This chain links TRBV27 with TRBJ1-2; D is ambiguous. CDR1 and CDR2 (germline): MNHEY, SMNVEV (reference sequence). The CDR3 is 13 residues long. Trimming stripped 5 bases from V and 3 bases from J, with 10 bases between.

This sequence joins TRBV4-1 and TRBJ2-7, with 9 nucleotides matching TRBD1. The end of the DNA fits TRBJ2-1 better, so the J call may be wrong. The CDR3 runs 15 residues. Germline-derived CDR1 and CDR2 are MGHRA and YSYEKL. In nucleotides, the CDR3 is TGCGCCAGCAGCCAAACAGGGGGCTCTCGAAATGAGCAGTTCTTC. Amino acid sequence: CASSQTGGSRNEQFF.

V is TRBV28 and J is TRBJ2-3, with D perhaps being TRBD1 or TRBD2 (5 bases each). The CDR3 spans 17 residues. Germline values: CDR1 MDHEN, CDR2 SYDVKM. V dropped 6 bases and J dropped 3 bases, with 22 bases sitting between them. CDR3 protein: CASSGTRGPRYTDTQYF. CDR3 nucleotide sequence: TGTGCCAGCAGCGGGACGAGAGGTCCCCGTTATACAGATACGCAGTATTTT.

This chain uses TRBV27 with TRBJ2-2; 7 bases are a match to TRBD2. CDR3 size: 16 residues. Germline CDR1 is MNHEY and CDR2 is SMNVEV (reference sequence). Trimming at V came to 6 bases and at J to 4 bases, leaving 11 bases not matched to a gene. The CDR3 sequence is CASSHGGDWFTGELFF. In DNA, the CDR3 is TGTGCCAGCAGCCATGGGGGGGACTGGTTCACCGGGGAGCTGTTTTTT.

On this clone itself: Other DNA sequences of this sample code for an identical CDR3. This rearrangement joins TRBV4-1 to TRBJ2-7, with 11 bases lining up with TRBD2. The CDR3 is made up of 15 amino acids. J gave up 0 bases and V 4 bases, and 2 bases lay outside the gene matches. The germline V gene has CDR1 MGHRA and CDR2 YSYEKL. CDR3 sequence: CASSPGLAASYEQYF. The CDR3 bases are TGCGCCAGCAGCCCGGGACTAGCGGCCTCCTACGAGCAGTACTTC.

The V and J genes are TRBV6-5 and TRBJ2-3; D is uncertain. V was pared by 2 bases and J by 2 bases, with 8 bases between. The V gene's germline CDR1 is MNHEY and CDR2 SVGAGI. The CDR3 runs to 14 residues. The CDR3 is CASSYAAITDTQYF. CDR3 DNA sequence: TGTGCCAGCAGTTACGCGGCTATCACAGATACGCAGTATTTT.

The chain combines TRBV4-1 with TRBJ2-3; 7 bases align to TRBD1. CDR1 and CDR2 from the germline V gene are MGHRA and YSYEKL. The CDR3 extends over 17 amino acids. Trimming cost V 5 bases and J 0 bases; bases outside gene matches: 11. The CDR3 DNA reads TGCGCCAGCAGCGGGCGCGGAGACAGGGCGAGCACAGATACGCAGTATTTT. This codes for CASSGRGDRASTDTQYF.

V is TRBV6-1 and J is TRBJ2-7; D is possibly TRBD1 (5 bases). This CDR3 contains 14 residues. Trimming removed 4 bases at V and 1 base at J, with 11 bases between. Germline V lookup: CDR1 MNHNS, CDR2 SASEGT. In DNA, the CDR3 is TGTGCCAGCAGTGCGACAGCGCCGTCCTACGAGCAGTACTTC. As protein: CASSATAPSYEQYF.

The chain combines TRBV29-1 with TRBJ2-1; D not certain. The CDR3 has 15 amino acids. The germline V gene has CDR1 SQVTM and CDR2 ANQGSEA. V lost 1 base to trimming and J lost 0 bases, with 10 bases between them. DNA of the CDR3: TGCAGCGTTGAAGGTGCAAGGAGCTCCTACAATGAGCAGTTCTTC. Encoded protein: CSVEGARSSYNEQFF.

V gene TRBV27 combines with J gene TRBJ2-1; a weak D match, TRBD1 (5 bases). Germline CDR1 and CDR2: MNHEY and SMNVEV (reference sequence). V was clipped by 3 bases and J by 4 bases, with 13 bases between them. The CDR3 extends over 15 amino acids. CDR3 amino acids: CASSLKGHPYNEQFF. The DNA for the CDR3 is TGTGCCAGCAGTTTGAAAGGACACCCGTACAATGAGCAGTTCTTC.

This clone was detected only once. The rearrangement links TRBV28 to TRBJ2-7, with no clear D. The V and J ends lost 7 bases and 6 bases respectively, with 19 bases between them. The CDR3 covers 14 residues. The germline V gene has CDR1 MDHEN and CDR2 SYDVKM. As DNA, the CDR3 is TGTGCCAGCACGGCGGTCGGCGAAGCCGGCGAGCAGTACTTC. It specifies CASTAVGEAGEQYF.

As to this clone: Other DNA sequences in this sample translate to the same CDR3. In DNA, the CDR3 is TGTGCCAGCAGCTTGGGACAGAGCAGCTACGAGCAGTACTTC. It translates to CASSLGQSSYEQYF. V is TRBV7-8 and J is TRBJ2-7, with 7 bases matching TRBD1. This CDR3 is 14 amino acids long. Germline CDR1 is SGHVS and CDR2 is FQNEAQ. The ends lost 3 bases at V and 3 bases at J; junction bases unmatched: 5.

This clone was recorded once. CDR3 coding DNA: TGTGCCAGCCTTGGTGATGAGCAGTTCTTC. Translation: CASLGDEQFF. The J gene is TRBJ2-1, the V gene TRBV6-5; D gene uncertain. CDR1 MNHEY and CDR2 SVGAGI come from the germline V gene. Between the trimmed V and J ends, which lost 8 bases and 8 bases, there was a span of 7 bases. CDR3 length: 10 residues.

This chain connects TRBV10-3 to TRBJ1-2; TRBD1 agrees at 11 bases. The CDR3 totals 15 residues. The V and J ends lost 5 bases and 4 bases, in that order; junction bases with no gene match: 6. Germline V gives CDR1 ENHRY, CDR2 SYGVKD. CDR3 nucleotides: TGTGCCATCAGTCGGGAGGACAGGGGGCTCTATGGCTACACCTTC. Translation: CAISREDRGLYGYTF.

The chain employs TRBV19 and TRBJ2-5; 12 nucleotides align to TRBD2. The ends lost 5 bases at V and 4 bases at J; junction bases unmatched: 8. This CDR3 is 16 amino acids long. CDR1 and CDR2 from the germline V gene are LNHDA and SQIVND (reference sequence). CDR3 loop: CASSVRPGLAGETQYF. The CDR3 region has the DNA TGTGCCAGTAGTGTCCGTCCGGGACTAGCGGGAGAGACCCAGTACTTC.

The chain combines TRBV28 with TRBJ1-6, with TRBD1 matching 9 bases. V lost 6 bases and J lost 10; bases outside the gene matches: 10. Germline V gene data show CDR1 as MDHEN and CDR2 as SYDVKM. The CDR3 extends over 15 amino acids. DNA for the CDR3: TGTGCCAGCAGCCCCCTAGGGACAGGGAGGTCACCCCTCCACTTT. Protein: CASSPLGTGRSPLHF.

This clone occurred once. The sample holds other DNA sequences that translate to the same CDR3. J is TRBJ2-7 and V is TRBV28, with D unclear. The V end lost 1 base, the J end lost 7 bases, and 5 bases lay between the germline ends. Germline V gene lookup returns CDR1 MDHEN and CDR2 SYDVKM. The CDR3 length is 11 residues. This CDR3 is CASSLSGEQYF. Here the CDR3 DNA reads TGTGCCAGCAGTTTATCCGGGGAGCAGTACTTC. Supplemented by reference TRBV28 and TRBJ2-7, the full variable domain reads DVKVTQSSRYLVKRTGEKVFLECVQDMDHENMFWYRQDPGLGLRLIYFSYDVKMKEKGDIPEGYSVSREKKERFSLILESASTNQTSMYLCASSLSGEQYFGPGTRLTVT.

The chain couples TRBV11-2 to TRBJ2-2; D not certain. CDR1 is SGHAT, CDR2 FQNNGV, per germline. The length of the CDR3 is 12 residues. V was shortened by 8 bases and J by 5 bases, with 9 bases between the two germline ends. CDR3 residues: CASLSPTGELFF. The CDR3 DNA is TGTGCCAGCCTTAGTCCTACCGGGGAGCTGTTTTTT.

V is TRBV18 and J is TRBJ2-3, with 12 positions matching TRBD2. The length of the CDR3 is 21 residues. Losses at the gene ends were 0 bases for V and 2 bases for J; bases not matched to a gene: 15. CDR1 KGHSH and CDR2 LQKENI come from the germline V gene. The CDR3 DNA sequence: TGTGCCAGCTCACCACCAGGCTGGCTAGCGGGAGGGCCAGGTGTCACAGATACGCAGTATTTT. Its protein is CASSPPGWLAGGPGVTDTQYF.

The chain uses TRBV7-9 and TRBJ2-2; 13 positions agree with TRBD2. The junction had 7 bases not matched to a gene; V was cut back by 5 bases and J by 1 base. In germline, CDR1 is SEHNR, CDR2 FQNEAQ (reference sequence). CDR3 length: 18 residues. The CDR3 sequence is CASSHTGTSGKNTGELFF. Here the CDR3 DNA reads TGTGCCAGCAGCCACACTGGGACTAGCGGGAAGAACACCGGGGAGCTGTTTTTT.

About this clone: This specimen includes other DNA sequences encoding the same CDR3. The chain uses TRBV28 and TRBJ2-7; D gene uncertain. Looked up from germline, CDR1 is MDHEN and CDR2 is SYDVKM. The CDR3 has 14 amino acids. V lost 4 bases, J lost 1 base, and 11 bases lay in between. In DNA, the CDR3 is TGTGCCAGCAGTTCCCGGACGGTTTCCTACGAGCAGTACTTC. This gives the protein CASSSRTVSYEQYF.

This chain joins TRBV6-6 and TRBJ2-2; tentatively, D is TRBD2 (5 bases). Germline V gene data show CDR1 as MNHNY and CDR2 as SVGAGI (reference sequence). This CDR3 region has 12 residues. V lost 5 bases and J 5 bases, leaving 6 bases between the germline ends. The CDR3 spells CASSTGTGELFF. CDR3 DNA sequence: TGTGCCAGCAGTACGGGGACCGGGGAGCTGTTTTTT.

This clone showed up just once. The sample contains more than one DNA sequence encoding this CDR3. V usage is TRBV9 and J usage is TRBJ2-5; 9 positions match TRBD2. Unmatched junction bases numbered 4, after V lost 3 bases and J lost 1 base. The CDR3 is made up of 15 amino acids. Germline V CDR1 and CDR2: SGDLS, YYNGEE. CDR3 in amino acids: CASSGSGGPQETQYF. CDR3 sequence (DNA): TGTGCCAGCAGCGGTAGCGGGGGTCCCCAAGAGACCCAGTACTTC.

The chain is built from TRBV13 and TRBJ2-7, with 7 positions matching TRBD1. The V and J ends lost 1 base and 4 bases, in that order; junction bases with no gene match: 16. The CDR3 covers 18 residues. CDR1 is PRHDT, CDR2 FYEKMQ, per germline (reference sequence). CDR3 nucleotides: TGTGCCAGCAGCTTAGAGGGGGCGAGTTTGGATCAGCGGTACGAGCAGTACTTC. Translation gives CASSLEGASLDQRYEQYF.

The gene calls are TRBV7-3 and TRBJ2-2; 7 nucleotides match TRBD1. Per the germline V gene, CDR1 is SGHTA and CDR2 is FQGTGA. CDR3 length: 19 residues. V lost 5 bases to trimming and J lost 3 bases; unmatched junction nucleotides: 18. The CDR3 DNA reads TGTGCCAGCAGCCCGTGGGGTTGGGACAGTCATGGGGACACCGGGGAGCTGTTTTTT. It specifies CASSPWGWDSHGDTGELFF. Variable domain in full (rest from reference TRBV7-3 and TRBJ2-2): GAGVSQTPSNKVTEKGKYVELRCDPISGHTALYWYRQSLGQGPEFLIYFQGTGAADDSGLPNDRFFAVRPEGSVSTLKIQRTERGDSAVYLCASSPWGWDSHGDTGELFFGEGSRLTVL.

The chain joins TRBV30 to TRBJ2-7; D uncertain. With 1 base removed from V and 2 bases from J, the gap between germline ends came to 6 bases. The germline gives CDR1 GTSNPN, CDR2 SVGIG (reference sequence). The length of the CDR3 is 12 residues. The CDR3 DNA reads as TGTGCCTGGAGTGGACTCCCCTACGAGCAGTACTTC. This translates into CAWSGLPYEQYF.

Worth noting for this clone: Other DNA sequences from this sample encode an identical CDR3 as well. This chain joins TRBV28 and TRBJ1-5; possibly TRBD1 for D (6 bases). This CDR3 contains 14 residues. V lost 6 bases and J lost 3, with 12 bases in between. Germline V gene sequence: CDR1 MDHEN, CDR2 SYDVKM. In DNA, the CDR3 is TGTGCCAGCAGCCCCGGACAGAACAATCAGCCCCAGCATTTT. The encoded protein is CASSPGQNNQPQHF.

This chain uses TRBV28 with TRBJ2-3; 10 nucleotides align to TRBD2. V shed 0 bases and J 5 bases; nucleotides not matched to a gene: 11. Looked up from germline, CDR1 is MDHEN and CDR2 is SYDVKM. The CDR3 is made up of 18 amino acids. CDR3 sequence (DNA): TGTGCCAGCAGTTTATGGAAGGCCCTAGCGGGAGATGGAGATACGCAGTATTTT. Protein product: CASSLWKALAGDGDTQYF. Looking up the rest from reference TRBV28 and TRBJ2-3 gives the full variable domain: DVKVTQSSRYLVKRTGEKVFLECVQDMDHENMFWYRQDPGLGLRLIYFSYDVKMKEKGDIPEGYSVSREKKERFSLILESASTNQTSMYLCASSLWKALAGDGDTQYFGPGTRLTVL.

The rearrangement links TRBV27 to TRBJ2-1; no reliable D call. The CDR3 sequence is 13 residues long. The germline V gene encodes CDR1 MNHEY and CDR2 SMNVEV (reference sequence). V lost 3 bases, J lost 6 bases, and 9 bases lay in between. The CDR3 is CASSFLASNEQFF. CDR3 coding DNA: TGTGCCAGCAGTTTCCTGGCTTCCAATGAGCAGTTCTTC.

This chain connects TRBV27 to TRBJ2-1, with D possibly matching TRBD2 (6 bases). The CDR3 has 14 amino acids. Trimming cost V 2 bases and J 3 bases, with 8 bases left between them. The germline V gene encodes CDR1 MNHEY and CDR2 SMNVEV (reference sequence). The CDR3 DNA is TGTGCCAGCAGTTTACAGCGGGTCTACAATGAGCAGTTCTTC. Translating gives CASSLQRVYNEQFF.